This TCR beta chain was found in a study of low-dose radiotherapy and immunotherapy resistance in tumors. Priming of first-strand cDNA relied on TRAV- and TRBV-specific primers (covering alpha and beta chains). TCR amplification ran approximately 20 PCR cycles using constant-region and V-primer adapter primers. Amplification (by in vitro transcription) was performed on isolated mRNA. Via MiXCR, TCRdb re-called the reads, giving one row per CDR3 protein. The sample has about 97,000 distinct CDR3 sequences; more than 20% are singletons. This CDR3 is built from 18 residues. V was cut by 3 bases and J by 1 base, with 18 bases left in between. CDR1 LNHDA and CDR2 SQIVND come from the germline V gene (reference sequence). Time point here: after trial treatment. The sample's treatment: LDRT plus nivolumab, ipilimumab, low-dose cyclophosphamide and aspirin (RACIN trial). This clonotype has ten or more counts.

Sequenced material: PBMCs, taken after low-dose radiotherapy plus immunotherapy. This TCR was recovered from a male donor with prostate cancer. The V call is TRBV19, the J call TRBJ2-2, with D perhaps matching TRBD1 (6 bases). CDR3 in amino acids: CASSIRTVRQQNTGELFF. The CDR3 DNA sequence: TGTGCCAGTAGTATCAGGACAGTCCGACAACAGAACACCGGGGAGCTGTTTTTT.